This T cell receptor beta chain was captured in a study of blood T cell repertoires in COVID-19. Study in general: Sites in the United States, Italy and Spain provided acute and convalescent COVID-19 samples. T cells, B-cell-depleted T cells, or PBMCs provided the cDNA or gDNA that served as material.

CDR3 length: 12 residues. Trimming left V 1 base short and J 6 bases short, with 6 bases between. The germline CDR1 and CDR2 sequences are MNHEY and SVGAGI. Study processing details: For nucleated cells, counts were estimated from reference gene primer amplification. Clones were sequenced by immunoSEQ multiplex PCR, and TCRdb holds only the in-frame ones, with some missing. The DNA gave D and trimming, while V, J and clone size come from that table. The table records about 24,000 clones, about 86% of them present only once. This clonotype was sampled from a man in his sixties or seventies with acute or convalescent COVID-19. The V gene is TRBV6-5, the J gene TRBJ1-2; D unclear. The sequenced material came from peripheral blood. CDR3 nucleotides: TGTGCCAGCAGTTACTGGGGAGATGGCTACACCTTC. Translating gives CASSYWGDGYTF.